The clone carrying this TCR beta chain was counted ten times or more. The antigen is not known. The sample originates from a study of neurological immune-mediated disorders. Stated time point: longitudinal time-point 3. Unsorted libraries were derived from 2 million PBMCs stored at -80 C. Notes on the study in general: Levels of TCR clonal expansion peaked in HTLV-1-associated myelopathy and reached their lowest in multiple sclerosis, under those of healthy controls.

Looked up from germline, CDR1 is DFQATT and CDR2 is SNEGSKA (reference sequence). CDR3 length: 15 residues. Trimming removed 3 bases from V and 5 bases from J; junction bases left unmatched: 11. The method for making cDNA was 5'RACE, and it used 10-nucleotide random UMIs. TCRdb reprocessed the 5' RACE reads via MiXCR and lists one record per CDR3 protein. This sample has roughly 50,000 distinct CDR3 sequences; roughly 13% occur once, and the top ten carry approximately 9%. The TCR originated in a male donor with HTLV-1-associated myelopathy (HAM/TSP). The source material was PBMCs. This rearrangement joins TRBV20-1 to TRBJ2-5, with 8 bases identical to TRBD1. CDR3 DNA sequence: TGCAGTGCTAGTAGGACAGGGTCGGATAGGGAGACCCAGTACTTC. As protein: CSASRTGSDRETQYF.